A single sample gave rise to the 31 T cell receptor beta chains below, sequenced in a study of Graves' ophthalmopathy and Graves' hyperthyroidism. Amplification of the TCR beta CDR3 regions used RNA transcripts (as template). The library came from an HTBI-primed first-round RT-PCR and a second-round multiplex PCR. One entry per CDR3 protein results from TCRdb running MiXCR on the multiplex PCR reads. Altogether over a million distinct CDR3 sequences are present, about two fifths being singletons, with the ten largest covering approximately 12%. Sequenced material: peripheral blood or thyroid tissue (not recorded which). Receptors were obtained from an adult man with Graves' hyperthyroidism.

In this sample, this clonotype turned up many times. V gene TRBV29-1 combines with J gene TRBJ2-5; 7 bases fit TRBD1. The CDR3 spans 14 residues. The germline V gene has CDR1 SQVTM and CDR2 ANQGSEA. V was pared by 7 bases and J by 7 bases, with 15 bases of the junction left unmatched. Here the CDR3 DNA reads TGCAGCGCCGAATCGACAGGGTCGATTGGGACCCAGTACTTC. It yields the protein CSAESTGSIGTQYF.

This chain links TRBV7-2 with TRBJ2-5; D unresolved. The CDR3 consists of 12 residues. The ends were cut back, 8 bases at V and 4 bases at J, with 11 bases in the middle. In germline, CDR1 is SGHTA, CDR2 FQGNSA. This chain's CDR3 is CASGLVRETQYF. The CDR3, as DNA: TGTGCCAGCGGGTTAGTCCGAGAGACCCAGTACTTC. The full variable domain, completed using reference TRBV7-2 and TRBJ2-5, is GAGVSQSPSNKVTEKGKDVELRCDPISGHTALYWYRQSLGQGLEFLIYFQGNSAPDKSGLPSDRFSAERTGGSVSTLTIQRTQQEDSAVYLCASGLVRETQYFGPGTRLLVL.

The V and J genes are TRBV10-3 and TRBJ2-7; 8 bases map to TRBD2. The trim removed 10 bases at V and 6 bases at J, leaving 8 bases unmatched. The CDR3 length is 12 residues. Per the germline V gene, CDR1 is ENHRY and CDR2 is SYGVKD. CDR3 region: CASSRGGGEQYF. CDR3 DNA: TGTGCCAGCAGCCGGGGGGGTGGCGAGCAGTACTTC.

Regarding this clonotype: Since no conserved phenylalanine or tryptophan closes the CDR3, a read error is the likely cause. The DNA is omitted, as the CDR3 cannot be located on it reliably, and the CDR3 follows TCRdb's listing. The V gene is TRBV14, the J gene TRBJ1-6. The V gene's germline CDR1 is SGHDN and CDR2 FVKESK. Including both end residues, the CDR3 is 9 amino acids long. The CDR3 protein is CASSQHTTQ.

A note on this clonotype: Because the CDR3 is missing its conserved closing phenylalanine or tryptophan, this is likely a read error. Because the CDR3's place on the DNA is in doubt, the DNA is left out and the CDR3 is given as listed by TCRdb. The J gene is TRBJ2-6, the V gene TRBV5-5; the table gives TRBD1 as D, unverified against the DNA. CDR1 is SGHKS, CDR2 YYEKEE, per germline (reference sequence). The CDR3 spans 10 residues, counting both ends. The chain's CDR3 is CASSLGGVST.

This clonotype was detected only a few times. The genes are TRBV29-1 and TRBJ2-7, with TRBD1 matching over 10 bases. Germline values: CDR1 SQVTM, CDR2 ANQGSEA. The CDR3 is 12 amino acids. Trimming at V came to 4 bases and at J to 5 bases, leaving 2 bases not matched to a gene. The CDR3 coding sequence is TGCAGCGTTGGGGGGACAGGGGACGAGCAGTACTTC. This encodes CSVGGTGDEQYF.

This clonotype was counted ten times or more. The chain uses TRBV15 and TRBJ1-1; the match to TRBD1 covers 8 bases. With 4 bases clipped from V and 1 base from J, the junction kept 8 bases outside the gene matches. This CDR3 is 16 amino acids long. Germline CDR1 LNHNV, CDR2 YYDKDF (reference sequence). DNA of the CDR3: TGTGCCACCAGCAAACTCCCCGGGACAGGGAACACTGAAGCTTTCTTT. Protein: CATSKLPGTGNTEAFF.

This clonotype was detected many times. The chain carries TRBV4-2 and TRBJ2-5, with 9 bases identical to TRBD2. The V gene's germline CDR1 is LGHNA and CDR2 YNFKEQ. The CDR3 extends over 17 amino acids. V shed 4 bases and J 4 bases; nucleotides not matched to a gene: 13. CDR3 nucleotides: TGTGCCAGCAGCCCCTATAGCGGGGGCCTCGGGACAGAGACCCAGTACTTC. Translating gives CASSPYSGGLGTETQYF.

The chain joins TRBV19 to TRBJ2-7; 8 bases are shared with TRBD1. The CDR3 is 13 amino acids. The J segment lost 6 bases and the V segment lost 3 bases, leaving 4 bases of the junction unmatched. Germline-derived CDR1 and CDR2 are LNHDA and SQIVND (reference sequence). CDR3 coding DNA: TGTGCCAGTAGTATGGACAGGGCTACCGAGCAGTACTTC. Protein: CASSMDRATEQYF.

A word on this clonotype: A much larger clonotype is one base distant, so this may be a read error. This chain uses TRBV7-2 with TRBJ1-5; no reliable D call. Germline loops: CDR1 SGHTA, CDR2 FQGNSA. CDR3 length: 13 amino acids. CDR3 coding DNA: TGTGCCGGCAGCTTAACTACGAATCAGCCCCAGCATTTT. Its protein product is CAGSLTTNQPQHF.

Points on this clonotype: A read error may be the cause here, since a much bigger clone is one base away. This sequence joins TRBV7-2 and TRBJ2-5; no reliable D call. The V gene's germline CDR1 is SGHTA and CDR2 FQGNSA. Trimming took off 0 bases at V and 5 bases at J, with 10 bases between the two ends. This CDR3 has 14 amino acids. DNA for the CDR3: TGTGCCAGCAGCTTAGCCTCTAGGCCCGAGACCCAGTACTTC. The encoded protein is CASSLASRPETQYF.

This clonotype came up a few times. V is TRBV12-3 or TRBV12-4 and J is TRBJ1-1, with 8 bases identical to TRBD1. V trimming: 1 base; J trimming: 1 base; junction bases outside the gene matches: 2. The CDR3 is 15 amino acids. The CDR3 region has the DNA TGTGCCAGCAGTTTAGTCGGGACAGGGAACACTGAAGCTTTCTTT. Amino acids: CASSLVGTGNTEAFF.

This clonotype was seen at least ten times. The chain carries TRBV7-2 and TRBJ2-2, with D possibly being TRBD1 (5 bases). The CDR3 totals 15 residues. The V gene's germline CDR1 is SGHTA and CDR2 FQGNSA. V was cut by 6 bases and J by 6 bases, with 17 bases left in between. CDR3: CASRSSGVRAGELFF. In DNA, the CDR3 is TGTGCCAGCAGATCTTCTGGGGTCAGGGCCGGGGAGCTGTTTTTT.

This clonotype was recorded at least ten times. J is TRBJ2-7 and V is TRBV20-1; a possible D gene is TRBD2 (6 bases). The germline V gene has CDR1 DFQATT and CDR2 SNEGSKA (reference sequence). The V and J ends lost 5 bases and 3 bases respectively, with 14 bases between them. CDR3 size: 13 residues. The CDR3 spells CSARGDHDYEQYF. The CDR3 DNA reads TGCAGTGCTCGCGGGGATCACGACTACGAGCAGTACTTC.

This clonotype showed up just a few times. V and J are TRBV5-1 and TRBJ1-1, with 10 bases fitting TRBD1. V was pared by 0 bases and J by 7 bases, with 6 bases of the junction left unmatched. Germline V gene sequence: CDR1 SGHRS, CDR2 YFSETQ. CDR3 length: 15 residues. CDR3 nucleotide sequence: TGCGCCAGCAGCTTGGCCCAGGGACAGGGGCGTGAAGCTTTCTTT. This gives the protein CASSLAQGQGREAFF.

This clonotype was detected ten times or more. V is TRBV13 and J is TRBJ1-1; D gene ambiguous. The germline V and J ends were trimmed by 7 bases and 6 bases, with 15 bases remaining between them. CDR1 is PRHDT, CDR2 FYEKMQ, per germline (reference sequence). This CDR3 contains 13 residues. Here the CDR3 reads CASIREVTSEAFF. The CDR3 region has the DNA TGTGCCAGCATTCGAGAGGTAACTTCTGAAGCTTTCTTT.

About this clonotype itself: Mismatch with germline at one junction end may stem from a read error. The chain combines TRBV20-1 with TRBJ1-2, with TRBD1 identical over 7 bases. Germline lookup yields CDR1 DFQATT and CDR2 SNEGSKA (reference sequence). The CDR3 has 16 amino acids. CDR3 sequence (DNA): TGCAGTGCTATCCGACAGGGCCACTCGATTAACTATCGCTACACCTTC. Its protein product is CSAIRQGHSINYRYTF.

This clonotype appeared once. The chain uses TRBV28 and TRBJ1-6; D is ambiguous. The germline CDR1 and CDR2 sequences are MDHEN and SYDVKM. Trimming removed 5 bases at V and 6 bases at J, with 8 bases between. The CDR3 totals 13 residues. Written as DNA, the CDR3 is TGTGCCAGCAGTGCCCCCTCTAATTCACCCCTCCACTTT. Encoded protein: CASSAPSNSPLHF.

This chain uses TRBV25-1 with TRBJ2-1, with 8 bases identical to TRBD1. J lost 2 bases, V lost 4 bases, and 10 bases had no gene match. This CDR3 comprises 17 residues. Germline values: CDR1 MGHDK, CDR2 SYGVNS. This CDR3 is CASSGKSRTGTYNEQFF. CDR3 sequence (DNA): TGTGCCAGCAGTGGAAAAAGCCGGACAGGGACCTACAATGAGCAGTTCTTC.

Many counts were recorded for this clonotype. The rearrangement joins TRBV11-2 to TRBJ1-1, with D tentatively TRBD1 (6 bases). The CDR3 extends over 16 amino acids. The germline V gene has CDR1 SGHAT and CDR2 FQNNGV. With 5 bases removed from V and 2 bases from J, the gap between germline ends came to 18 bases. The chain's CDR3 is CASSEGQLGVNTEAFF. CDR3 in DNA: TGTGCCAGCAGCGAAGGACAGCTGGGGGTAAACACTGAAGCTTTCTTT.

This chain joins TRBV2 and TRBJ1-5, with D perhaps TRBD1 (6 bases). Between the trimmed V and J ends, which lost 4 bases and 11 bases, there was a span of 21 bases. Germline V gene data show CDR1 as SNHLY and CDR2 as FYNNEI. This CDR3 has 15 residues. The CDR3 sequence is CASSARGRRSETQHF. CDR3 DNA sequence: TGTGCCAGCAGTGCCCGGGGGCGCAGGTCCGAGACCCAGCATTTT.

The chain uses TRBV10-3 and TRBJ1-1; D not resolved. The CDR3 consists of 13 residues. The germline V gene has CDR1 ENHRY and CDR2 SYGVKD. The V and J ends lost 10 bases and 0 bases respectively, with 12 bases between them. Written as DNA, the CDR3 is TGTGCCAGCAAAAACAGAGTGAACACTGAAGCTTTCTTT. This encodes CASKNRVNTEAFF.

V is TRBV18 and J is TRBJ1-1; no clear D gene. V was clipped by 3 bases and J by 0 bases, with 8 bases between them. The germline CDR1 and CDR2 sequences are KGHSH and LQKENI. The CDR3 has 14 residues. Here the CDR3 reads CASSPRSMNTEAFF. The CDR3 DNA sequence: TGTGCCAGCTCACCCAGAAGCATGAACACTGAAGCTTTCTTT. Drawing the rest from reference TRBV18 and TRBJ1-1, the complete variable domain is NAGVMQNPRHLVRRRGQEARLRCSPMKGHSHVYWYRQLPEEGLKFMVYLQKENIIDESGMPKERFSAEFPKEGPSILRIQQVVRGDSAAYFCASSPRSMNTEAFFGQGTRLTVV.

This clonotype was seen only a few times. The chain recombines TRBV20-1 with TRBJ2-7; no clear D gene. CDR1 and CDR2 from the germline V gene are DFQATT and SNEGSKA (reference sequence). Trimming shortened V by 0 bases and J by 7 bases, and 16 bases separated the two germline ends. CDR3 size: 14 residues. CDR3 DNA sequence: TGCAGTGCTAGAGAAGTCAGGCCCTCCTGGGAGCAGTACTTC. It codes for CSAREVRPSWEQYF.

Only a few counts were recorded for this clonotype. V usage is TRBV18 and J usage is TRBJ1-2; D possibly corresponds to TRBD1 (6 bases). The germline V gene has CDR1 KGHSH and CDR2 LQKENI. The ends were cut back, 8 bases at V and 3 bases at J, with 13 bases in the middle. This CDR3 contains 13 residues. The CDR3 sequence is CASQRQVDYGYTF. The CDR3 nucleotides read TGTGCCAGCCAAAGACAGGTTGACTATGGCTACACCTTC.

Details on this clonotype: A much larger clone lies a single base off, so this may be a read error. CDR3 DNA sequence: TGCGCCAGCAGTGAGTCTGTCCCGAACACTGAAGCTTTCTTT. Translating gives CASSESVPNTEAFF. The chain is built from TRBV10-2 and TRBJ1-1; D is ambiguous. The CDR3 contains 14 residues. Germline V lookup: CDR1 WSHSY, CDR2 SAAADI. Trimming removed 0 bases from V and 1 base from J, with 6 bases in between.

This chain joins TRBV27 and TRBJ1-6; D unclear. The V end lost 8 bases, the J end lost 11 bases, and 16 bases lay between the germline ends. Germline CDR1 reads MNHEY; CDR2 reads SMNVEV (reference sequence). The CDR3 spans 13 residues. CDR3 DNA: TGTGCCAGCTTTGGCGGAGGTGGCCCACCCCTCCACTTT. It yields the protein CASFGGGGPPLHF.

With respect to this clonotype: One junction end does not reproduce the germline sequence, and a read error may be involved. V is TRBV7-2 and J is TRBJ2-7; 8 positions agree with TRBD1. The germline V gene encodes CDR1 SGHTA and CDR2 FQGNSA. The CDR3 extends over 12 amino acids. This CDR3 is CASSRGTGRQHF. The CDR3 DNA reads TGTGCCAGCAGTCGAGGGACAGGCCGGCAGCACTTC.

This clonotype was detected only a few times. The gene calls are TRBV7-3 and TRBJ2-2; TRBD1 or TRBD2 may be the D gene (5 bases each). The germline V gene has CDR1 SGHTA and CDR2 FQGTGA. The CDR3 extends over 14 amino acids. The V and J ends lost 1 base and 5 bases respectively, with 8 bases between them. The CDR3 nucleotides are TGTGCCAGCAGCTTAAGAGGGGAAACCGGGGAGCTGTTTTTT. Protein product: CASSLRGETGELFF. The variable domain in full, completed from reference TRBV7-3 and TRBJ2-2, reads GAGVSQTPSNKVTEKGKYVELRCDPISGHTALYWYRQSLGQGPEFLIYFQGTGAADDSGLPNDRFFAVRPEGSVSTLKIQRTERGDSAVYLCASSLRGETGELFFGEGSRLTVL.

The chain employs TRBV5-1 and TRBJ1-5; D possibly corresponds to TRBD1 (6 bases). This CDR3 spans 14 amino acids. Trimming took 4 bases from V and 4 from J, leaving 12 bases between them. Germline V gene lookup returns CDR1 SGHRS and CDR2 YFSETQ. The CDR3 coding sequence is TGCGCCAGCAGCGTCTCGGGACAAAATCAGCCCCAGCATTTT. Translation: CASSVSGQNQPQHF. Full variable domain (remainder filled in from reference TRBV5-1 and TRBJ1-5): KAGVTQTPRYLIKTRGQQVTLSCSPISGHRSVSWYQQTPGQGLQFLFEYFSETQRNKGNFPGRFSGRQFSNSRSEMNVSTLELGDSALYLCASSVSGQNQPQHFGDGTRLSIL.

The chain carries TRBV7-2 and TRBJ1-6; 9 bases map to TRBD1. With V trimmed by 7 bases and J by 9 bases, 4 bases remained unmatched. Germline loops: CDR1 SGHTA, CDR2 FQGNSA. The CDR3 extends over 13 amino acids. The CDR3 sequence is CASMTGGLSPLHF. Written as DNA, the CDR3 is TGTGCCAGCATGACAGGGGGTCTTTCACCCCTCCACTTT.